This TCR beta chain originates from a study of blood T cell repertoires in COVID-19. The overall study: Sample material is recorded as cDNA or gDNA derived from T cells, B-cell-depleted T cells, or PBMCs.

Produced via immunoSEQ multiplex PCR; TCRdb's table is partial and in-frame only. The sample yields 270,000 or so clones, about 86% seen once. Germline-derived CDR1 and CDR2 are SGHVS and FQNEAQ. The CDR3 length is 18 residues. The V gene end was trimmed by 2 bases and the J gene end by 5 bases; junction bases not matched to a gene: 14. The source material was peripheral blood. This receptor was identified in a woman in her fifties or sixties with active or convalescent COVID-19. The chain uses TRBV7-8 and TRBJ2-1; 8 bases match TRBD1. The CDR3 here is CASSLRDRPGTLDNEQFF. CDR3 sequence (DNA): TGTGCCAGCAGCTTACGGGACAGGCCCGGCACCTTGGACAATGAGCAGTTCTTC.